The present TCR beta chain was sequenced within a study of regulatory T cells in long-lasting Graves disease. The time point: persistent/refractory GD, antithyroid drugs over 5 years with positive TRAb. Extracted PBMC RNA gave rise to the TCR library. In germline, CDR1 is MNHEY, CDR2 SVGEGT. Losses at the gene ends were 2 bases for V and 5 bases for J; bases not matched to a gene: 2. This CDR3 region has 13 residues. Construction of TCR beta libraries relied on iRepertoire HTBI primers and on Arm-PCR targeting CDR3 regions. A single record per CDR3 protein comes from TCRdb applying MiXCR to the multiplex PCR reads. The profile shows roughly 450,000 distinct CDR3 sequences, around a fifth of them singletons.

The chain recombines TRBV6-2 or TRBV6-3 with TRBJ1-2, with TRBD1 identical over 7 bases. The source was peripheral blood mononuclear cells (PBMCs), collected when the disease was refractory, from a patient treated with antithyroid drugs. The receptor's source is a female donor with Graves disease. In DNA, the CDR3 is TGTGCCAGCAGTTACACAGGGGAATATGGCTACACCTTC. It translates to CASSYTGEYGYTF.